This TCR beta chain was sequenced for a study of blood T cell repertoires in COVID-19. The overall study: Samples came from the United States, Italy and Spain, spanning acute and convalescent COVID-19.

Authors' data handling: Scientists estimated how many nucleated cells there were by amplifying reference gene primers. Assay: immunoSEQ multiplex PCR; the TCRdb copy retains only in-frame clones and omits some. V, J and clone size are taken as reported in that table, and D and trimming were inferred from the DNA itself. The sample includes 150,000 to 200,000 clones, roughly 78% of them seen just once. Researchers sorted participants into cohorts using their self-reported clinical history. Trimming left V 5 bases short and J 7 bases short, with 9 bases between. The CDR3 length is 11 residues. This TCR was recovered from a woman in her seventies in a cohort exposed to, infected with or recovered from COVID-19 (not recorded which). The chain has TRBV12-3 or TRBV12-4 and TRBJ2-7; tentatively, D is TRBD1 (5 bases). Sequencing was carried out using PBMCs or T cells enriched from blood (not recorded which). The CDR3 DNA follows: TGTGCCAGCAGTCACAGACAGGAGCAGTACTTC. This encodes CASSHRQEQYF.